The rows below give T cell receptor beta chains drawn from one sample of a study of cytomegalovirus exposure and HLA in healthy donors. Some clones are missing from TCRdb's copy, which holds only in-frame ones; the method was immunoSEQ multiplex PCR. The table lists about 200,000 clones, over 80% of them singletons. Sequenced input: PBMCs. Source of these receptors: a woman aged 18-29 years in good health and CMV-seronegative. The CDR3 runs from the conserved cysteine through the conserved F or W. The order of the fields is CDR3 protein, CDR3 DNA, clone size, V gene, D gene, J gene. The D gene is left open where the match is weak. Only some rows state a clone size, as once, few, many or a class for expanded clones.

CASSESALASTGANVLTF TGTGCCAGCAGTGAATCGGCTTTAGCAAGCACTGGGGCCAACGTCCTGACTTTC . TRBV25-1 . TRBJ2-6
CSAHYAAGEQFF TGCAGCGCCCACTATGCGGCGGGTGAGCAGTTCTTC few TRBV29-1 . TRBJ2-1
CASRPEGIGYEKLFF TGTGCCAGCAGACCGGAAGGGATCGGTTATGAAAAACTGTTTTTT . TRBV6-1 . TRBJ1-4
CASRGSQQVNQPQHF TGTGCCAGCAGGGGAAGTCAACAGGTCAATCAGCCCCAGCATTTT once TRBV6-5 . TRBJ1-5
CASSLNGQTTYEQYF TGTGCCAGCAGCTTGAACGGGCAAACGACCTACGAGCAGTACTTC . TRBV5-6 . TRBJ2-7
CASSDYSGPRPTEAFF TGTGCCAGCAGTGATTATTCGGGACCTCGTCCCACTGAAGCTTTCTTT . TRBV2 . TRBJ1-1
CARSLCERDTGGLQETQYF TGTGCCAGAAGCTTGTGCGAGCGCGATACAGGGGGCCTCCAAGAGACCCAGTACTTC . TRBV5-3 TRBD1 TRBJ2-5
CASSLSFGEPLYNEQFF TGTGCCAGCAGCTTATCCTTCGGGGAGCCCCTATACAATGAGCAGTTCTTC . TRBV11-2 . TRBJ2-1
CASSVYPRDIDNEQFF TGCGCCAGCAGCGTCTACCCCCGGGACATAGACAATGAGCAGTTCTTC . TRBV5-1 . TRBJ2-1
CASSGGQGRNTIYF TGTGCCAGCAGCGGAGGACAGGGGAGAAACACCATATATTTT . TRBV9 TRBD1 TRBJ1-3
CASGRDYSSSYNSPLHF TGTGCCAGCGGCCGAGATTACAGTAGCTCCTATAATTCACCCCTCCACTTT . TRBV27 . TRBJ1-6
CASRPTSGSLYEQYF TGTGCCAGCAGGCCGACTAGCGGGAGTCTCTACGAGCAGTACTTC . TRBV6-6 TRBD2 TRBJ2-7
CASSYSGARDEKLFF TGTGCCAGCAGCTACTCAGGGGCGCGAGATGAAAAACTGTTTTTT once TRBV6-5 . TRBJ1-4
CASSSTTPGYDYTF TGTGCCAGCAGTTCCACTACCCCGGGCTATGACTACACCTTC . TRBV27 . TRBJ1-2
CASRSDRELSPLHF TGTGCCAGCAGATCGGACAGGGAACTTTCACCCCTCCACTTT . TRBV6-5 TRBD1 TRBJ1-6
CASSYRQGNTGELFF TGTGCCAGCAGCTACCGGCAGGGGAACACCGGGGAGCTGTTTTTT once TRBV6-5 . TRBJ2-2
CASSPGMQQGYGYTF TGTGCCAGCTCACCCGGGATGCAACAAGGCTATGGCTACACCTTC . TRBV18 . TRBJ1-2
CASSLEVTGDSPLHF TGCGCCAGCAGCTTGGAAGTCACAGGGGATTCACCCCTCCACTTT few TRBV5-1 TRBD1 TRBJ1-6
CASSLNYEQYF TGTGCCAGCAGCTTAAACTACGAGCAGTACTTC . TRBV5-6 . TRBJ2-7
CASSSQPGRGGNTIYF TGTGCCAGCAGCTCCCAGCCGGGGAGGGGAGGAAACACCATATATTTT . TRBV13 . TRBJ1-3
CASSVGDSGAYEQYF TGTGCCAGCAGCGTAGGGGATAGCGGGGCCTACGAGCAGTACTTC . TRBV9 TRBD2 TRBJ2-7
CASSYYEPGELFF TGTGCCAGCAGTTACTACGAACCCGGGGAGCTGTTTTTT once TRBV6-5 . TRBJ2-2
CASSLWGTGPNYGYTF TGTGCCAGCAGTTTATGGGGGACAGGCCCTAACTATGGCTACACCTTC . TRBV28 TRBD1 TRBJ1-2
CAWTGQGVNTEAFF TGTGCCTGGACAGGACAGGGAGTAAACACTGAAGCTTTCTTT . TRBV30 TRBD1 TRBJ1-1
CASSLVGRGSVGYTF TGTGCCAGCAGTTTAGTCGGTCGGGGATCTGTAGGGTACACCTTC . TRBV27 . TRBJ1-2
CASSRTDRSDYGYTF TGTGCCAGCAGCCGAACAGACAGGTCAGACTATGGCTACACCTTC . TRBV6-5 . TRBJ1-2
CASRTGIRNQPQHF TGTGCCAGCAGGACAGGGATTCGAAATCAGCCCCAGCATTTT . TRBV28 TRBD1 TRBJ1-5
CASSLDATGINEQFF TGTGCCAGCAGTTTAGACGCCACAGGGATCAATGAGCAGTTCTTC once TRBV27 . TRBJ2-1
CASSTGQGSTGELFF TGTGCCAGCAGCACCGGACAGGGAAGCACCGGGGAGCTGTTTTTT . TRBV11-3 TRBD1 TRBJ2-2
CASSLTGIPSTLHF TGTGCCAGCAGCTTAACGGGTATTCCAAGTACCCTCCACTTT few TRBV7-3 . TRBJ1-6
CASISLTGSHYGYTF TGTGCCAGCATTAGTTTGACAGGGTCCCACTATGGCTACACCTTC . TRBV27 TRBD1 TRBJ1-2
CASSEFNIQYF TGTGCCAGCTCGGAGTTTAACATTCAGTACTTC once TRBV27 . TRBJ2-4
CASSWGGLPGRAGELFF TGTGCCAGCAGCTGGGGTGGGCTCCCGGGAAGGGCCGGGGAGCTGTTTTTT . TRBV7-2 . TRBJ2-2
CASTGDVAASNQPQHF TGTGCCAGCACGGGTGATGTGGCGGCTAGCAATCAGCCCCAGCATTTT few TRBV2 . TRBJ1-5
CASSLVRGRTSGTEAFF TGTGCCAGCAGCTTAGTCCGTGGGAGAACCTCGGGCACTGAAGCTTTCTTT . TRBV11-2 . TRBJ1-1
CASSASGTSREAFF TGTGCCAGCAGTGCATCCGGGACAAGCCGCGAAGCTTTCTTT . TRBV6-1 . TRBJ1-1